These 8 T cell receptor beta chains were sequenced from one sample in a study of neoadjuvant anti-PD-1 for oral cavity cancer. Profiling relied on immunoSEQ multiplex PCR, and the TCRdb table lists in-frame clones only, not all of them. The data show about 14,000 clones, with around 70% seen just once and about 3% held by the top ten. This material consisted of PBMCs, taken before nivolumab (anti-PD-1) treatment. Receptor source: a person aged 40 to 85 with oral cavity squamous cell carcinoma.

This clone is labeled large. This CDR3 reads CATSRESPGQGIDEQFF. CDR3 nucleotides: TGTGCCACCAGCAGAGAATCTCCGGGACAGGGGATAGATGAGCAGTTCTTC. V is TRBV15 and J is TRBJ2-1; TRBD1 matches 10 bases. J was trimmed by 8 bases and V by 0 bases; bases with no gene match: 10. From germline, CDR1 is LNHNV and CDR2 YYDKDF (reference sequence). The CDR3 sequence is 17 residues long.

The gene calls are TRBV5-1 and TRBJ2-7; D gene unclear. This CDR3 region has 12 residues. Per the germline V gene, CDR1 is SGHRS and CDR2 is YFSETQ. V was pared by 2 bases and J by 7 bases, with 10 bases between. CDR3 loop: CASSFFEREQYF. For the CDR3, the DNA is TGCGCCAGCAGCTTCTTTGAGAGGGAGCAGTACTTC.

V usage is TRBV5-1 and J usage is TRBJ2-1, with a weak D call TRBD2 (6 bases). The CDR3 extends over 18 amino acids. Trimming removed 0 bases from V and 4 bases from J, with 20 bases in between. The germline V gene encodes CDR1 SGHRS and CDR2 YFSETQ. This CDR3 reads CASSLVRPGLHLYNEQFF. CDR3 sequence (DNA): TGCGCCAGCAGCTTGGTCAGGCCGGGACTTCATCTATACAATGAGCAGTTCTTC.

This clone was seen a handful of times. The V and J genes are TRBV10-3 and TRBJ1-2; TRBD1 agrees at 10 bases. Germline V gene lookup returns CDR1 ENHRY and CDR2 SYGVKD. The V and J ends lost 3 bases and 3 bases, in that order; junction bases with no gene match: 1. This CDR3 has 14 residues. CDR3 nucleotide sequence: TGTGCCATCAGTGACGGACAGGGGGACTATGGCTACACCTTC. Translation: CAISDGQGDYGYTF.

The chain links TRBV7-9 to TRBJ2-3; D is unclear. V gave up 1 base and J gave up 7 bases, with 6 bases separating them. The germline V gene encodes CDR1 SEHNR and CDR2 FQNEAQ (reference sequence). There are 12 residues in the CDR3. As DNA, the CDR3 is TGTGCCAGCAGCTTAGACGGATATACGCAGTATTTT. This codes for CASSLDGYTQYF.

This clone came up a few times. J is TRBJ1-4 and V is TRBV10-3; the match to TRBD1 covers 7 bases. With 5 bases clipped from V and 4 bases from J, the junction kept 4 bases outside the gene matches. The CDR3 runs 14 residues. Germline loops: CDR1 ENHRY, CDR2 SYGVKD. The CDR3 sequence is CAISRGQSNEKLFF. In DNA, the CDR3 is TGTGCCATCAGTCGGGGACAGAGTAATGAAAAACTGTTTTTT.

The chain links TRBV6-5 to TRBJ1-1; D might be TRBD1 (6 bases). This CDR3 is 15 amino acids long. Germline V gene data show CDR1 as MNHEY and CDR2 as SVGAGI. V was cut by 0 bases and J by 5 bases, with 13 bases left in between. The CDR3 DNA reads TGTGCCAGCAGTTACTCGGGGGGGGCGAGGACTGAAGCTTTCTTT. It specifies CASSYSGGARTEAFF.

The chain is built from TRBV7-8 and TRBJ1-5, with D perhaps TRBD1 (5 bases). Per germline, CDR1 SGHVS and CDR2 FQNEAQ. This CDR3 contains 16 residues. The V and J ends lost 5 bases and 11 bases respectively, with 25 bases between them. The CDR3 nucleotides are TGTGCCAGCAGCACCCAGGTCCGGGGCCGTCGGGGGACCCAGCATTTT. This codes for CASSTQVRGRRGTQHF.